Sequencing of this TCR beta chain was carried out in a study of shared clonotypes between healthy human individuals. Deep-level settings were used for running the assay. Using immunoSEQ multiplex PCR, the repertoire was profiled, and TCRdb retains in-frame clones only, with some absent. The data show about 480,000 clones, with around 79% seen just once and roughly 13% held by the top ten. The germline gives CDR1 LNHNV, CDR2 YYDKDF (reference sequence). With V trimmed by 3 bases and J by 3 bases, 8 bases remained unmatched. The CDR3 totals 16 residues. The sample taken for sequencing was PBMCs. The clonotype comes from a woman between 35 and 50 years old in good health. Some clones in this sample may be carry-over from other donors' samples. The rearrangement uses TRBV15 and TRBJ2-3, with 8 bases identical to TRBD2. The DNA for the CDR3 is TGTGCCACCAGCAGGACCGGGACTAGTGAAACAGATACGCAGTATTTT. It translates to CATSRTGTSETDTQYF. The full variable domain, rest sourced from reference TRBV15 and TRBJ2-3, is DAMVIQNPRYQVTQFGKPVTLSCSQTLNHNVMYWYQQKSSQAPKLLFHYYDKDFNNEADTPDNFQSRRPNTSFCFLDIRSPGLGDTAMYLCATSRTGTSETDTQYFGPGTRLTVL.